This TCR beta chain was sequenced during a study of spatial heterogeneity in lung cancer. Study in general: Sequences of the beta chain were consistently detected in greater numbers than alpha-chain sequences.

Individually, TCR cDNA molecules were each labelled with a unique molecular identifier. TCRdb passed the 5' RACE reads through MiXCR, listing each CDR3 protein once. Among 40,000 to 50,000 distinct CDR3 sequences listed, 7.6% were seen once. Trimming left V 5 bases short and J 7 bases short, with 18 bases between. The CDR3 spans 13 residues. The V gene's germline CDR1 is DFQATT and CDR2 SNEGSKA (reference sequence). Stated time point: sample taken at primary tumor resection. Sequencing covered unsorted whole RNA taken from tumor, nontumor lung or frozen PBMC. Samples were donated by 72 untreated early-stage non-small cell lung cancer patients.

The chain links TRBV20-1 to TRBJ2-7, with D possibly being TRBD1 (5 bases). This TCR was recovered from a female donor with early-stage non-small cell lung cancer. The specimen comprised PBMCs, sampled at surgery. The CDR3 DNA is TGCAGTGCTCAGGGCAGTTGCAATTTGGAGCAGTACTTC. Residues: CSAQGSCNLEQYF.